The rows below give T cell receptor beta chains drawn from one sample of a study of vaccination and CD4 T cells after COVID-19. MiXCR, applied by TCRdb to the PCR reads, yields one record per CDR3 protein. The data hold fewer than 9,000 distinct CDR3 sequences, with around two fifths observed a single time. For these TCRs, the target antigens are not known. Sequences were obtained from CD4+ T cells from blood, cultured in vitro. Source of these receptors: a human donor in good health. CDR3s leave out the opening cysteine and the closing phenylalanine or tryptophan.

CDR3,V,J
AWSVEMNTEAF,TRBV30,TRBJ1-1
ASTQGVGTEAF,TRBV6-1,TRBJ1-1
ASSLLAGGSTDRQY,TRBV19,TRBJ2-3
ASSLTMDSLRQPQH,TRBV6-1,TRBJ1-5
ATSGLLLGEQF,TRBV19,TRBJ2-1
ASTARTVYNEQF,TRBV2,TRBJ2-1
ASSYGSGVAF,TRBV6-5,TRBJ1-1
ASSELNIQY,TRBV7-2,TRBJ2-4
ASSLGSGAGNQPQH,TRBV7-6,TRBJ1-5
ASTMQGVNYGYT,TRBV12-3/TRBV12-4,TRBJ1-2
ASSLQGASTGELF,TRBV6-5,TRBJ2-2
ASSEEAGGQETQY,TRBV6-4,TRBJ2-5
ASSYPVSGANVLT,TRBV7-9,TRBJ2-6
SAIPGVSTDTQY,TRBV20-1,TRBJ2-3
ASRGLRQGNNSPLH,TRBV7-9,TRBJ1-6
ASSWAGTGTTDTQY,TRBV5-1,TRBJ2-3
ASSYPPPDSDSNQPQH,TRBV6-5,TRBJ1-5
ASSFRGLGGYT,TRBV12-3/TRBV12-4,TRBJ1-2
ASSPIDWGGGYT,TRBV7-9,TRBJ1-2
ASRPLTAQETQY,TRBV2,TRBJ2-5
ASSSLGYQPQH,TRBV6-5,TRBJ1-5
ASSYRVINQPQH,TRBV6-5,TRBJ1-5
SVERGYGYT,TRBV29-1,TRBJ1-2
ASSMGQSYEQY,TRBV19,TRBJ2-7
ASSSEGQGRQPQH,TRBV5-8,TRBJ1-5
ASSIGRSYGYT,TRBV19,TRBJ1-2
ASSLADTQY,TRBV6-4,TRBJ2-3
SARSGQGAEKLF,TRBV20-1,TRBJ1-4
ASSPVALTGEETQY,TRBV5-1,TRBJ2-5
ASSPSDSWGYGYT,TRBV27,TRBJ1-2
ASSYSSISDTQY,TRBV6-5,TRBJ2-3
ASRDSNQPQH,TRBV6-1,TRBJ1-5
ASTASGRLNTEAF,TRBV27,TRBJ1-1
ASSEQVTTGELF,TRBV6-1,TRBJ2-2
ASSPRGLDTEAF,TRBV7-8,TRBJ1-1
ASSSNENYGYT,TRBV7-9,TRBJ1-2
ASSEASYNEQF,TRBV5-4,TRBJ2-1
ASSLAGAGWGYEQY,TRBV5-4,TRBJ2-7
SARVPGTGASSPLH,TRBV20-1,TRBJ1-6
ASSSQTGGMLF,TRBV7-8,TRBJ2-2
ASSDSGPAGHNEQF,TRBV6-4,TRBJ2-1
ASSLAQDTQY,TRBV7-8,TRBJ2-3
ASSRGNFEAF,TRBV6-1,TRBJ1-1
ASSITGTHGYT,TRBV19,TRBJ1-2
ASSPTGSTGELF,TRBV7-3,TRBJ2-2